A selection of T cell receptor beta chains follows, all from one sample in a study of cytomegalovirus exposure and HLA in healthy donors. Repertoires were generated with immunoSEQ multiplex PCR, while TCRdb's copy carries only in-frame clones and drops some. The sample includes some 200,000 clones, 80% to 85% seen only once; the top ten take less than 2%. Sequencing was done on a sample of PBMCs. These receptors originate from a woman in her late teens or twenties in good health and CMV-seronegative. Each CDR3 is given with its conserved first and last residue. A D gene is named only where the DNA matches it firmly. Size is stated for part of the rows, as once, few or many counts, or as a class when the clone is expanded.

NA | TRBJ1-2 | NA | TRBV28 | TGTGCCAGCAGTTGGGACACCTATGGCTACACCTTC | CASSWDTYGYTF
NA | TRBJ2-7 | once | TRBV11-2 | TGTGCCAGCAGCCCGGGACAAAAAATCTACGAGCAGTACTTC | CASSPGQKIYEQYF
TRBD2 | TRBJ2-7 | NA | TRBV6-1 | TGTGCCAGCCCCGGGACTACCTTCGGGGAGCAGTACTTC | CASPGTTFGEQYF
NA | TRBJ2-1 | NA | TRBV5-5 | TGTGCCAGCAGCTTGGGTGGCGGGGCCATCGACCTTTACAATGAGCAGTTCTTC | CASSLGGGAIDLYNEQFF
NA | TRBJ2-5 | NA | TRBV16 | TGTGCCAGCAGCCAATCTCGGGGAATCGGGGAGACCCAGTACTTC | CASSQSRGIGETQYF
TRBD2 | TRBJ2-7 | NA | TRBV2 | TGTGCCAGCCTACTAGCGGGCACTTCCTACGAGCAGTACTTC | CASLLAGTSYEQYF
TRBD1 | TRBJ2-5 | NA | TRBV4-3 | TGCGCCAGCAGCCAAGATAGGGAGAGGGGACAGGGGAGGGAGACCCAGTACTTC | CASSQDRERGQGRETQYF
NA | TRBJ2-7 | few | TRBV6-1 | TGTGCCAGCAGACAGGGCCACGAGCAGTACTTC | CASRQGHEQYF
NA | TRBJ2-2 | NA | TRBV27 | TGTGCCAGCACCTCACAGGCTGCCGGGGAGCTGTTTTTT | CASTSQAAGELFF
TRBD2 | TRBJ2-7 | NA | TRBV7-9 | TGTGCCAGCAGCCAGTCCCCAGCGGGAGGGCCAGACGAGCAGTACTTC | CASSQSPAGGPDEQYF
TRBD1 | TRBJ1-1 | NA | TRBV4-3 | TGCGCCAGCAGCCAGCCGGGGACAGGAAACACTGAAGCTTTCTTT | CASSQPGTGNTEAFF
TRBD1 | TRBJ1-1 | NA | TRBV19 | TGTGCCAGTAGTATGACCCTACAGGGGGCGTCCGTAACTGAAGCTTTCTTT | CASSMTLQGASVTEAFF
NA | TRBJ2-7 | few | TRBV5-6 | TGTGCCAGCAGCTTGCTCACTAGCTACGAGCAGTACTTC | CASSLLTSYEQYF
NA | TRBJ2-1 | NA | TRBV13 | TGTGCCAGCAGCCCACTAGACAATGAGCAGTTCTTC | CASSPLDNEQFF
NA | TRBJ1-2 | NA | TRBV18 | TGTGCTAGCTCACCGCCAGGAGGCTATGGCTACACCTTC | CASSPPGGYGYTF
NA | TRBJ1-4 | NA | TRBV4-1 | TGCGCCAGCAGCCAAAGACAGTTAACTAATGAAAAACTGTTTTTT | CASSQRQLTNEKLFF
NA | TRBJ2-3 | NA | TRBV7-2 | TGTGCCAGCAGCTTACTTTACCTGAGTAACGCGGATACGCAGTATTTT | CASSLLYLSNADTQYF
NA | TRBJ1-1 | NA | TRBV7-9 | TGTTCCAGCAGCTTAAATCTGGGAGGAGGGGACACTGAAGCTTTCTTT | CSSSLNLGGGDTEAFF
NA | TRBJ2-3 | few | TRBV7-6 | TGTGCCAGCAGCTGGGGAGGCACAGATACGCAGTATTTT | CASSWGGTDTQYF
TRBD2 | TRBJ2-7 | NA | TRBV7-2 | TGTGCCAGCAGCCAACAGAGCGGGAGCTCCTACGAGCAGTACTTC | CASSQQSGSSYEQYF
NA | TRBJ1-6 | NA | TRBV6-5 | TGTGCCAGCTGCCGCCCGTCAGGGACACCCCTCCACTTT | CASCRPSGTPLHF
TRBD1 | TRBJ1-1 | NA | TRBV7-9 | TGTGCCAGCAGCGAATACAGGGGTGAAGCTTTCTTT | CASSEYRGEAFF
NA | TRBJ1-1 | NA | TRBV6-6 | TGTGCCACCATGGGGGGGGCGAACACTGAAGCTTTCTTT | CATMGGANTEAFF
TRBD2 | TRBJ2-2 | NA | TRBV11-3 | TGTGCCAGCAGTCCCGGGACTACCAACACCGGGGAGCTGTTTTTT | CASSPGTTNTGELFF
NA | TRBJ2-2 | few | TRBV5-6 | TGTGCCAGCAGCTACTTTGAGTTCGCCGGGGAGCTGTTTTTT | CASSYFEFAGELFF
TRBD1 | TRBJ1-1 | NA | TRBV27 | TGTGCCAGCAGTAGGGACAGGGTTGGGGTTCGGACTGAAGCTTTCTTT | CASSRDRVGVRTEAFF
NA | TRBJ2-7 | NA | TRBV10-2 | TGCGCCAGCAGTGAGCCGATCACAGGGCCCGAGCAGTACTTC | CASSEPITGPEQYF